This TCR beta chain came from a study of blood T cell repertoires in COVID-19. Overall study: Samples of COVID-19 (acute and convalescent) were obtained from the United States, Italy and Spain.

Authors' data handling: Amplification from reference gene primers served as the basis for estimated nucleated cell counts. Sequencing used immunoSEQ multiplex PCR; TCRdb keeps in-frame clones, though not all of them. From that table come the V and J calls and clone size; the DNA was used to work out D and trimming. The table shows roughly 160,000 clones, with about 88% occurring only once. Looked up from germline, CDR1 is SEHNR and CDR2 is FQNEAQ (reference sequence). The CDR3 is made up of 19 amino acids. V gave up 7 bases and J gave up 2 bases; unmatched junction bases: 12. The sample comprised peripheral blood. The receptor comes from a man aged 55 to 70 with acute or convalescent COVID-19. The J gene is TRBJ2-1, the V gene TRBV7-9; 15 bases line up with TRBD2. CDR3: CASKGIGTSGGRTYNEQFF. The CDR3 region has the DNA TGTGCCAGCAAGGGCATCGGGACTAGCGGGGGGCGGACCTACAATGAGCAGTTCTTC.